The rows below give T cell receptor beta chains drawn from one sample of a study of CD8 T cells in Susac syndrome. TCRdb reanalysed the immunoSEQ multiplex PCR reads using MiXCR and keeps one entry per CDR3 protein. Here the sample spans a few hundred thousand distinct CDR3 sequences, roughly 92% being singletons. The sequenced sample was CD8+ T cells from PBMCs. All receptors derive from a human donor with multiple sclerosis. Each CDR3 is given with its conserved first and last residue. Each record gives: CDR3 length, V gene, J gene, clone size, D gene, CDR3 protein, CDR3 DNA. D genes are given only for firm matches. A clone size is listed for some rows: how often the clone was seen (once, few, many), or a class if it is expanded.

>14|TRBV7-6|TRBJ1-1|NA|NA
CASSFYQGNTEAFF
TGTGCCAGCAGCTTTTATCAGGGGAACACTGAAGCTTTCTTT
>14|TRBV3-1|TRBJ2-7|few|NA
CASSQDRIDHEQYF
TGTGCCAGCAGCCAAGACAGGATAGATCACGAGCAGTACTTC
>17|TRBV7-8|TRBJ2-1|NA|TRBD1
CASSLAPGTGFYNEQFF
TGTGCCAGCAGCTTAGCTCCCGGGACAGGATTTTACAATGAGCAGTTCTTC
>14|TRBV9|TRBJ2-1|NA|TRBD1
CASNEGQGAMEQFF
TGTGCCAGCAACGAGGGACAGGGGGCTATGGAGCAGTTCTTC
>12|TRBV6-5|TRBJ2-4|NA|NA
CASSGWSNIQYF
TGTGCCAGCTCAGGGTGGTCGAACATTCAGTACTTC
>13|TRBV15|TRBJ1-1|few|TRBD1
CATSSRTGGQAFF
TGTGCCACCAGCAGCCGGACAGGGGGACAAGCTTTCTTT
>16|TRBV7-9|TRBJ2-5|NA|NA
CASSSWDRIPQETQYF
TGTGCCAGCAGCTCTTGGGATCGAATCCCTCAAGAGACCCAGTACTTC
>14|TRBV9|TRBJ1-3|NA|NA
CASSPRDSENTIYF
TGTGCCAGCAGCCCCAGGGACTCTGAAAACACCATATATTTT
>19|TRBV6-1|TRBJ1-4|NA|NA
CASSTLPGRARATNEKLFF
TGTGCCAGCAGTACCCTTCCAGGCCGGGCACGGGCAACTAATGAAAAACTGTTTTTT
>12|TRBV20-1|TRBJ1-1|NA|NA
CSARGVGIEAFF
TGCAGTGCTAGAGGGGTGGGGATTGAAGCTTTCTTT
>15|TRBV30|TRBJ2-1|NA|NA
CAWSDLQGSYNEQFF
TGTGCCTGGAGTGACCTACAGGGATCCTACAATGAGCAGTTCTTC
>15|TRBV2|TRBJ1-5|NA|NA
CASSDYRLSNQPQHF
TGTGCCAGCAGCGACTACAGGTTAAGCAATCAGCCCCAGCATTTT
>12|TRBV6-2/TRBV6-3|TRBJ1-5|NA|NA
CASSYSGHYQHF
TGTGCCAGCAGTTACTCAGGACATTACCAGCATTTT
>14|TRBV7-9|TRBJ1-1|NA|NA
CASSLQETNTEAFF
TGTGCCAGCAGCTTACAGGAAACGAACACTGAAGCTTTCTTT
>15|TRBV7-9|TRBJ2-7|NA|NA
CASSPSGGYSYEQYF
TGTGCCAGCAGCCCCTCCGGCGGCTACTCCTACGAGCAGTACTTC
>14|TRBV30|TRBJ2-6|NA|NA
CAQGAHSGANVLTF
TGTGCTCAGGGCGCCCACTCTGGGGCCAACGTCCTGACTTTC
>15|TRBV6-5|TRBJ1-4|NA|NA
CASSSPAVGVEKLFF
TGTGCCAGCAGTTCTCCAGCCGTAGGAGTTGAAAAACTGTTTTTT
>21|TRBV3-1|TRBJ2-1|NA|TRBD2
CASSQVRAGLAGDRAYNEQFF
TGTGCCAGCAGCCAAGTCAGGGCCGGACTAGCGGGAGATCGGGCCTACAATGAGCAGTTCTTC
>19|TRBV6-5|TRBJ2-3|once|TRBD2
CASSYTLAGGVVHTDTQYF
TGTGCCAGCAGTTACACGCTAGCGGGAGGGGTCGTTCACACAGATACGCAGTATTTT
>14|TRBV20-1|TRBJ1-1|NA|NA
CSARDPDRNTEAFF
TGCAGTGCTAGAGACCCGGACAGAAACACTGAAGCTTTCTTT
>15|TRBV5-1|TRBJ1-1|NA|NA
CASSLSRLLNTEAFF
TGCGCCAGCAGCTTGTCGCGACTCTTGAACACTGAAGCTTTCTTT
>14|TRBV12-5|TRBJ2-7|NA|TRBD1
CASGGDRGPYEQYF
TGTGCTAGTGGTGGAGACAGGGGACCGTACGAGCAGTACTTC
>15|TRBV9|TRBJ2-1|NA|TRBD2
CASSVGSGKYNEQFF
TGTGCCAGCAGCGTAGGTAGCGGGAAATACAATGAGCAGTTCTTC
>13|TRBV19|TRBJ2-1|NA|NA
CASSISNSNEQFF
TGTGCCAGTAGTATTAGTAACTCCAATGAGCAGTTCTTC
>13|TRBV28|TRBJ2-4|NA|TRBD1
CASMTGSGNIQYF
TGTGCCAGCATGACAGGGTCGGGGAACATTCAGTACTTC
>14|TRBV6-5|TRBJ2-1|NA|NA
CASSRTTVGNEQFF
TGTGCCAGCAGTAGAACGACAGTTGGCAATGAGCAGTTCTTC
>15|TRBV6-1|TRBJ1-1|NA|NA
CASSEAELLYTEAFF
TGTGCCAGCAGTGAAGCGGAGTTGCTCTACACTGAAGCTTTCTTT
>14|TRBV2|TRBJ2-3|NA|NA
CASSAPADTDTQYF
TGTGCCAGCAGCGCCCCGGCTGACACAGATACGCAGTATTTT
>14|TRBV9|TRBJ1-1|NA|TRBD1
CASSLTGDFTEAFF
TGTGCCAGCAGCCTCACAGGGGACTTCACTGAAGCTTTCTTT
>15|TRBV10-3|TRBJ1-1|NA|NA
CATQDEGLPDTEAFF
TGTGCCACTCAGGATGAAGGGCTCCCAGACACTGAAGCTTTCTTT
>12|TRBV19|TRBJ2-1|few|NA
CASSPGYNEQFF
TGTGCCAGTAGCCCCGGATACAATGAGCAGTTCTTC
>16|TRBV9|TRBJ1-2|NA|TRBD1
CASSASGTGGNYGYTF
TGTGCCAGCAGCGCTTCCGGGACAGGGGGTAACTATGGCTACACCTTC
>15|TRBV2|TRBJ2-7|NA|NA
CASSPGRLSSYEQYF
TGTGCCAGCAGCCCCGGCAGGTTAAGCTCCTACGAGCAGTACTTC
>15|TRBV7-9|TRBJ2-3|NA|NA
CASSLVVSSQDTQYF
TGTGCCAGCAGCTTAGTTGTGAGCAGCCAAGATACGCAGTATTTT
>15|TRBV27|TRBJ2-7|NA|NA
CASSLAFGGLYEQYF
TGTGCCAGCAGTTTAGCGTTCGGGGGGCTCTACGAGCAGTACTTC
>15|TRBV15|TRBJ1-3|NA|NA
CATSTDRSSGNTIYF
TGTGCCACCAGCACTGACAGGTCCTCTGGAAACACCATATATTTT
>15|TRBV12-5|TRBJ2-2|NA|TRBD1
CASGLQGGYVGELFF
TGTGCTAGTGGGCTACAGGGGGGATACGTCGGGGAGCTGTTTTTT
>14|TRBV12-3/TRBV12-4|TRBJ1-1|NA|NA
CASNSNLVAAEAFF
TGTGCCAGCAACTCGAACCTCGTAGCGGCTGAAGCTTTCTTT
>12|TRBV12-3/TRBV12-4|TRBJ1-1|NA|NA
CASTHSGTEAFF
TGTGCCAGCACGCACTCGGGCACTGAAGCTTTCTTT
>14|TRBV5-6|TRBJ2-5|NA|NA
CASSLTPNTETQYF
TGTGCCAGCAGCTTAACCCCGAATACGGAGACCCAGTACTTC
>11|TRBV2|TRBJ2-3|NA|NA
CSGGYTDTQYF
TGCTCAGGCGGTTACACAGATACGCAGTATTTT
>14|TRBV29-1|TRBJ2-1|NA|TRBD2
CSVPILAGVDEQFF
TGCAGCGTTCCTATACTAGCGGGAGTGGATGAGCAGTTCTTC
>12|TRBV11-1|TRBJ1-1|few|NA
CASSSGTVEAFF
TGTGCCAGCAGCTCCGGGACGGTTGAAGCTTTCTTT
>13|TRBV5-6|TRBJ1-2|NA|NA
CASSSRDLPVYTF
TGTGCCAGCAGCTCCCGGGATTTACCCGTCTACACCTTC
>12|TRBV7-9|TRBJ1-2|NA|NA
CASSSWEGDYTF
TGTGCCAGCAGCTCTTGGGAGGGGGACTACACCTTC
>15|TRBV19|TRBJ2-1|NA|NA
CASSIGGAAYNEQFF
TGTGCCAGTAGTATAGGGGGTGCAGCCTACAATGAGCAGTTCTTC
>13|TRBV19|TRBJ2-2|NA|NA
CASSISSAGELFF
TGTGCCAGTAGTATAAGTTCTGCCGGGGAGCTGTTTTTT
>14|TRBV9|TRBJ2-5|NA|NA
CASSVEGRQETQYF
TGTGCCAGCAGCGTAGAGGGTCGACAAGAGACCCAGTACTTC
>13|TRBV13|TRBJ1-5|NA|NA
CASSSGGAQPQHF
TGTGCCAGCAGCTCCGGAGGGGCTCAGCCCCAGCATTTT
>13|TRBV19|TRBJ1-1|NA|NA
CAGSGGTNTEAFF
TGTGCCGGGTCTGGAGGCACGAACACTGAAGCTTTCTTT
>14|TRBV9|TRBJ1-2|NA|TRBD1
CASSVDQGAGGYTF
TGTGCCAGCAGCGTAGACCAGGGGGCAGGGGGCTACACCTTC
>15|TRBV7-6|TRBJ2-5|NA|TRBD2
CASSSVSSGAIGQYF
TGTGCCAGCAGCTCCGTATCTAGCGGGGCAATTGGCCAGTACTTC
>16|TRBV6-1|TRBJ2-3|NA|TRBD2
CASSDPTSGFTDTQYF
TGTGCCAGCAGTGACCCGACTAGCGGGTTCACAGATACGCAGTATTTT
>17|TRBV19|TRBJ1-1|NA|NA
CASSTGSLGRVNTEAFF
TGTGCCAGTAGTACGGGTAGCCTAGGGAGGGTGAACACTGAAGCTTTCTTT
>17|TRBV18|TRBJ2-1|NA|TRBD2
CASFSGPVDPPGGEQFF
TGTGCCAGCTTTTCGGGACCGGTGGATCCCCCGGGGGGAGAGCAGTTCTTC
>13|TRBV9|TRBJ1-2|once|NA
CASRGGMNYGYTF
TGTGCCAGCAGGGGGGGGATGAACTATGGCTACACCTTC